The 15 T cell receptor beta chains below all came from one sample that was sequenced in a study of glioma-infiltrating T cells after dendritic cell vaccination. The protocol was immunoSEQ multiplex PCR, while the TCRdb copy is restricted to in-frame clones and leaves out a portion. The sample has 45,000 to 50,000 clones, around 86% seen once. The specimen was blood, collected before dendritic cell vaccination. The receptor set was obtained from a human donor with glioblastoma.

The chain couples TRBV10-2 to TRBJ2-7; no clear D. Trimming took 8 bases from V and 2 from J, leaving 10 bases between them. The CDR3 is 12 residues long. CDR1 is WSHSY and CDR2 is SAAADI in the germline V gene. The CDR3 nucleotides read TGCGCCAGCTACGACACCGCCTACGAGCAGTACTTC. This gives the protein CASYDTAYEQYF.

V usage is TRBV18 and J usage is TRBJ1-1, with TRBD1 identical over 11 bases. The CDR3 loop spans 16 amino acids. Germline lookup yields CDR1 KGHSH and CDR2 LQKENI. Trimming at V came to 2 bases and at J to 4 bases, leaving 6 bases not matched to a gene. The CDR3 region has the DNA TGTGCCAGCTCACCAGGGACAGGGGGTTGGAGCACTGAAGCTTTCTTT. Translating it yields CASSPGTGGWSTEAFF. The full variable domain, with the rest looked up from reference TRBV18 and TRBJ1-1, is NAGVMQNPRHLVRRRGQEARLRCSPMKGHSHVYWYRQLPEEGLKFMVYLQKENIIDESGMPKERFSAEFPKEGPSILRIQQVVRGDSAAYFCASSPGTGGWSTEAFFGQGTRLTVV.

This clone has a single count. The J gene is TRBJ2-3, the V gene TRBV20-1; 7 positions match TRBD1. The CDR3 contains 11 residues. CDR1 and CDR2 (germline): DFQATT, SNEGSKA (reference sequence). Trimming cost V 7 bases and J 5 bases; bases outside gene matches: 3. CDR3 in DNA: TGCAGTGTCGCAGGGGGAGATACGCAGTATTTT. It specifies CSVAGGDTQYF.

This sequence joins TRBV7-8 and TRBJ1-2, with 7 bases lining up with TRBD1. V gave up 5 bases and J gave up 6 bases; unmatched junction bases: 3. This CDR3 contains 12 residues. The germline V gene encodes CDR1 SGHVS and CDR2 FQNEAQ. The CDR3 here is CASSPTGDGYTF. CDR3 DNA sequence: TGTGCCAGCAGCCCCACAGGGGATGGCTACACCTTC.

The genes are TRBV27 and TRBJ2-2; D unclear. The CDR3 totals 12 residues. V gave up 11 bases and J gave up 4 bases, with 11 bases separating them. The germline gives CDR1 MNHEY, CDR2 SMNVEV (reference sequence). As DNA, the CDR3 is TGTGCCCAACCGAGAATCACCGGGGAGCTGTTTTTT. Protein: CAQPRITGELFF.

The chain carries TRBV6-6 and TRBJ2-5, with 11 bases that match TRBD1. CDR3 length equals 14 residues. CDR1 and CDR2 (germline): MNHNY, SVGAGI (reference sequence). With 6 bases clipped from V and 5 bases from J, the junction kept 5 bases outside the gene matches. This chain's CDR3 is CASSSGTGGETQYF. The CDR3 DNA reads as TGTGCCAGCAGCTCCGGGACAGGGGGGGAGACCCAGTACTTC.

Written as DNA, the CDR3 is TGCGCCAGCAGCCCCACTTGGACAGACTTCAATAGCAATCAGCCCCAGCATTTT. Amino acids: CASSPTWTDFNSNQPQHF. This sequence joins TRBV5-1 and TRBJ1-5; D may be TRBD1 (6 bases). Germline lookup yields CDR1 SGHRS and CDR2 YFSETQ. This CDR3 comprises 18 residues. Trimming shortened V by 4 bases and J by 0 bases, and 20 bases separated the two germline ends.

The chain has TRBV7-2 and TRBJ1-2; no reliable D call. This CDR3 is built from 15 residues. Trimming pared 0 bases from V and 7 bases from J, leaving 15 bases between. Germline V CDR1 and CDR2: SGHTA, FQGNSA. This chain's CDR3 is CASSLAGLKPGGYTF. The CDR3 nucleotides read TGTGCCAGCAGCTTAGCGGGTCTCAAACCGGGTGGCTACACCTTC.

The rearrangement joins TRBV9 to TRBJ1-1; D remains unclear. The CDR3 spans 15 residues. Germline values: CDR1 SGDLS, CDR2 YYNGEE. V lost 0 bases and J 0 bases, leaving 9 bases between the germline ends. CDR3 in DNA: TGTGCCAGCAGCGTAGTGCAGGATTTGAACACTGAAGCTTTCTTT. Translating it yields CASSVVQDLNTEAFF.

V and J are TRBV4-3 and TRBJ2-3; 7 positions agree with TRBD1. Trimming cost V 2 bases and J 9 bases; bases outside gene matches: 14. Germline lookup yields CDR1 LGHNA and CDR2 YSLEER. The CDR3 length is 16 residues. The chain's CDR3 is CASSQFPQGETWTQYF. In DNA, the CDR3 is TGCGCCAGCAGCCAATTCCCCCAGGGGGAGACGTGGACGCAGTATTTT.

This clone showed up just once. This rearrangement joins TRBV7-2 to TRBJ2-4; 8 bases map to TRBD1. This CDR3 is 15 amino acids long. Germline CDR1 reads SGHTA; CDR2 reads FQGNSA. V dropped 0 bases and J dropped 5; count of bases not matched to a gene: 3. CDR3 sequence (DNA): TGTGCCAGCAGCTTAGCGACAGGGGCGCAAAACATTCAGTACTTC. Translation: CASSLATGAQNIQYF.

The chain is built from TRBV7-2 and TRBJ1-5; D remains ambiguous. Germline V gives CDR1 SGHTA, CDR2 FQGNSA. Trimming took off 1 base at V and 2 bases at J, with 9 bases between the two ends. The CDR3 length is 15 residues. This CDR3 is CASSLEFGGNQPQHF. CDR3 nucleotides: TGTGCCAGCAGCTTAGAATTCGGGGGCAATCAGCCCCAGCATTTT. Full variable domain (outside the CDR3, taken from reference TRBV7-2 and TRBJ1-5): GAGVSQSPSNKVTEKGKDVELRCDPISGHTALYWYRQSLGQGLEFLIYFQGNSAPDKSGLPSDRFSAERTGGSVSTLTIQRTQQEDSAVYLCASSLEFGGNQPQHFGDGTRLSIL.

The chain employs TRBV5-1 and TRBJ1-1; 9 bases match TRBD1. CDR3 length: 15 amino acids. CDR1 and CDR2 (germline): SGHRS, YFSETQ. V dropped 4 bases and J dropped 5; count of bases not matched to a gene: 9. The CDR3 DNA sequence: TGCGCCAGCAGCGAAAGACAGGGGGTGGGTACTGAAGCTTTCTTT. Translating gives CASSERQGVGTEAFF.

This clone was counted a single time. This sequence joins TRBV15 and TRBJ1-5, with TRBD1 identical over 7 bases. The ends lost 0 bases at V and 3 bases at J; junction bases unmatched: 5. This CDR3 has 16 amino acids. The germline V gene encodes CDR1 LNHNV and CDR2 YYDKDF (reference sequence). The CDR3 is CATSRDRGTANQPQHF. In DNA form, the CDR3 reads TGTGCCACCAGCAGAGATCGGGGGACAGCCAATCAGCCCCAGCATTTT.

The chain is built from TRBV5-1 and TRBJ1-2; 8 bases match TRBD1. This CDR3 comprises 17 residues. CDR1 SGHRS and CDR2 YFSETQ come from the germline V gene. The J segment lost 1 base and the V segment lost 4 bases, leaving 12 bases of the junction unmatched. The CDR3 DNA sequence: TGCGCCAGCAGCCTCCTTTGGACAGGGAGAAATAACTATGGCTACACCTTC. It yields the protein CASSLLWTGRNNYGYTF.